Presented here are 9 T cell receptor beta chains from one specimen sequenced in a study of shared clonotypes between healthy human individuals. Sequencing used immunoSEQ multiplex PCR; TCRdb keeps in-frame clones, though not all of them. The table has some 2.4 million clones, roughly 93% seen once. The specimen sequenced was naive CD4+ T cells from PBMCs. Sample subset: CD45RA+ positively selected. Receptors were obtained from a man between 18 and 35 years old in good health. Some clones in this sample may be carry-over from other donors' samples.

This clone has more than one count but fewer than ten. Different DNA sequences within this sample yield the same CDR3. The chain joins TRBV6-6 to TRBJ1-1; a weak D match, TRBD1 (5 bases). Germline CDR1 is MNHNY and CDR2 is SVGAGI (reference sequence). Trimming stripped 0 bases from V and 4 bases from J, with 9 bases between. This CDR3 region has 14 residues. CDR3 amino acids: CASSYSFGGTEAFF. CDR3 DNA: TGTGCCAGCAGTTACTCATTTGGGGGCACTGAAGCTTTCTTT.

V is TRBV7-2 and J is TRBJ2-2; 7 bases fit TRBD2. Unmatched junction bases numbered 8, after V lost 4 bases and J lost 3 bases. The CDR3 length is 16 residues. Germline V lookup: CDR1 SGHTA, CDR2 FQGNSA. CDR3 amino acids: CASSSRGDAYTGELFF. In DNA, the CDR3 is TGTGCCAGCAGCTCCCGGGGGGACGCCTACACCGGGGAGCTGTTTTTT.

The chain recombines TRBV6-1 with TRBJ2-1; 9 bases fit TRBD2. The CDR3 runs 16 residues. Germline V gives CDR1 MNHNS, CDR2 SASEGT. V lost 3 bases, J lost 6 bases, and 9 bases stayed unmatched. The CDR3: CASSDFSGRGSNEQFF. The CDR3 coding sequence is TGTGCCAGCAGTGACTTTAGCGGGAGAGGGTCCAATGAGCAGTTCTTC.

The chain couples TRBV27 to TRBJ1-5, with D hard to call. There are 14 residues in the CDR3. Germline CDR1 reads MNHEY; CDR2 reads SMNVEV (reference sequence). V was pared by 3 bases and J by 9 bases, with 15 bases between. The DNA for the CDR3 is TGTGCCAGCAGTTTCAACCCCCTATTCTGGCCCCAGCATTTT. Its translation is CASSFNPLFWPQHF.

The rearrangement uses TRBV28 and TRBJ2-4; 11 positions agree with TRBD2. Per the germline V gene, CDR1 is MDHEN and CDR2 is SYDVKM. This CDR3 has 16 residues. The J segment lost 1 base and the V segment lost 11 bases, leaving 10 bases of the junction unmatched. The CDR3 protein is CASGLAGGFAKNIQYF. CDR3 coding DNA: TGTGCCTCGGGCCTAGCGGGAGGTTTTGCCAAAAACATTCAGTACTTC. Combining the CDR3 with reference TRBV28 and TRBJ2-4 gives the whole variable domain DVKVTQSSRYLVKRTGEKVFLECVQDMDHENMFWYRQDPGLGLRLIYFSYDVKMKEKGDIPEGYSVSREKKERFSLILESASTNQTSMYLCASGLAGGFAKNIQYFGAGTRLSVL.

The chain employs TRBV7-2 and TRBJ2-5, with 10 bases identical to TRBD1. CDR1 and CDR2 (germline): SGHTA, FQGNSA. V shed 0 bases and J 7 bases; nucleotides not matched to a gene: 2. The CDR3 is made up of 14 amino acids. The CDR3 DNA sequence: TGTGCCAGCAGCTTAGCCAGGACAGGGGGGACCCAGTACTTC. Translation gives CASSLARTGGTQYF.

This chain uses TRBV5-8 with TRBJ2-3; D gene uncertain. V was clipped by 0 bases and J by 4 bases, with 15 bases between them. CDR1 and CDR2 from the germline V gene are SGHTS and YDEGEE. The CDR3 has 16 residues. The CDR3, as DNA: TGTGCCAGCAGCTTGGGTAGTAGCTTTTTCCCAGATACGCAGTATTTT. Encoded protein: CASSLGSSFFPDTQYF.

This chain links TRBV28 with TRBJ2-7; D may be TRBD1 (6 bases). CDR1 MDHEN and CDR2 SYDVKM come from the germline V gene. The CDR3 has 15 amino acids. V dropped 6 bases and J dropped 2 bases, with 17 bases sitting between them. CDR3 protein: CASSRSTGTPYEQYF. The CDR3 bases are TGTGCCAGCAGCCGCTCCACAGGGACCCCCTACGAGCAGTACTTC.

The DNA of the CDR3 is TGTGCCAGCAGCGACGGGACTAGCGGGAGCGACGAGCAGTACTTC. Its protein is CASSDGTSGSDEQYF. V gene TRBV7-3 combines with J gene TRBJ2-7; 14 bases agree with TRBD2. V shed 5 bases and J 5 bases; nucleotides not matched to a gene: 5. Germline CDR1 is SGHTA and CDR2 is FQGTGA. The CDR3 loop spans 15 amino acids.